This TCR beta chain was obtained from a study of blood T cell repertoires in COVID-19. Trimming took off 2 bases at V and 7 bases at J, with 12 bases between the two ends. This CDR3 has 13 amino acids. Germline V gene lookup returns CDR1 LGHDT and CDR2 YNNKEL (reference sequence). Sequencing used immunoSEQ multiplex PCR; TCRdb keeps in-frame clones, though not all of them. The sample records approximately 180,000 clones, more than 75% being singletons. The sequencing sample was made of peripheral blood. The chain combines TRBV3-1 (or the pseudogene TRBV3-2) with TRBJ2-7; TRBD2 is a possible D gene (6 bases). The TCR comes from a person aged 70 to 85 with COVID-19, enrolled during active disease. The CDR3 DNA follows: TGTGCCAGCAGCCAACCGGGAGTTCGGGAGCAGTACTTC. This encodes CASSQPGVREQYF.